These 11 T cell receptor beta chains were sequenced from one sample in a study of cytomegalovirus exposure and HLA in healthy donors. Vbeta (60) and Jbeta (13) primers were used in the PCR. Profiling relied on immunoSEQ multiplex PCR, and the TCRdb table lists in-frame clones only, not all of them. Here the sample spans under 200,000 clones, 70% to 90% being singletons. The material sequenced was PBMCs. Receptors were obtained from a man younger than 35 in good health and CMV-seropositive.

This clone was seen only a few times. V and J are TRBV7-9 and TRBJ1-2; D is uncertain. CDR3 size: 12 residues. With 11 bases removed from V and 3 bases from J, the gap between germline ends came to 13 bases. Germline loops: CDR1 SEHNR, CDR2 FQNEAQ (reference sequence). The CDR3, as DNA: TGTGCCCATTTCGAGAGGGACTATGGCTACACCTTC. Its translation is CAHFERDYGYTF.

The chain recombines TRBV30 with TRBJ2-7, with 7 bases identical to TRBD2. The CDR3 runs to 13 residues. V was clipped by 5 bases and J by 6 bases; unmatched bases: 10. Germline V gene data show CDR1 as GTSNPN and CDR2 as SVGIG (reference sequence). The CDR3 DNA follows: TGTGCCTGGTCCATCGGGGGGAGGCGCGAGCAGTACTTC. This encodes CAWSIGGRREQYF.

The rearrangement uses TRBV6-5 and TRBJ2-7, with 11 bases fitting TRBD1. The CDR3 sequence is 16 residues long. Germline CDR1 and CDR2: MNHEY and SVGAGI. V gave up 0 bases and J gave up 5 bases; unmatched junction bases: 6. The CDR3, as DNA: TGTGCCAGCAGTTACTCAGGACAGGGGGCGGGAAACGAGCAGTACTTC. Amino acid sequence: CASSYSGQGAGNEQYF.

The chain joins TRBV28 to TRBJ1-1, with 7 bases fitting TRBD1. CDR3 size: 16 residues. The ends lost 9 bases at V and 0 bases at J; junction bases unmatched: 13. Germline values: CDR1 MDHEN, CDR2 SYDVKM. The DNA for the CDR3 is TGTGCCAGTCCTCCAACAGGGGATCGGGTGAACACTGAAGCTTTCTTT. It codes for CASPPTGDRVNTEAFF. Using reference TRBV28 and TRBJ1-1 for the parts outside the CDR3, the full variable domain is DVKVTQSSRYLVKRTGEKVFLECVQDMDHENMFWYRQDPGLGLRLIYFSYDVKMKEKGDIPEGYSVSREKKERFSLILESASTNQTSMYLCASPPTGDRVNTEAFFGQGTRLTVV.

Note on this clone: This same CDR3 is encoded by further DNA sequences in the sample. The V and J genes are TRBV7-2 and TRBJ1-1; D gene ambiguous. Germline V lookup: CDR1 SGHTA, CDR2 FQGNSA. Deletions cut 2 bases from V and 6 bases from J, with 13 bases between. This CDR3 has 14 amino acids. CDR3 protein: CASSLKATWAEAFF. The DNA for the CDR3 is TGTGCCAGCAGCTTAAAGGCGACTTGGGCTGAAGCTTTCTTT.

This chain uses TRBV2 with TRBJ2-3, with 8 positions matching TRBD1. J gave up 1 base and V 6 bases, and 12 bases lay outside the gene matches. The germline CDR1 and CDR2 sequences are SNHLY and FYNNEI. CDR3 size: 17 residues. CDR3 loop: CASSDRGAIFGTDTQYF. The DNA for the CDR3 is TGTGCCAGCAGCGACAGGGGCGCCATATTTGGCACAGATACGCAGTATTTT.

The V and J genes are TRBV9 and TRBJ2-3; tentatively, D is TRBD1 (5 bases). Germline V gives CDR1 SGDLS, CDR2 YYNGEE. The CDR3 contains 15 residues. Trimming took 0 bases from V and 1 from J, leaving 9 bases between them. The CDR3 sequence is CASSVAGFGTDTQYF. The CDR3, as DNA: TGTGCCAGCAGCGTAGCAGGGTTTGGCACAGATACGCAGTATTTT.

The rearrangement links TRBV30 to TRBJ2-3, with 7 positions matching TRBD2. CDR3 size: 15 residues. Germline V gives CDR1 GTSNPN, CDR2 SVGIG (reference sequence). The V and J ends lost 5 bases and 3 bases, in that order; junction bases with no gene match: 11. This CDR3 reads CAWGFSGGGTDTQYF. As DNA, the CDR3 is TGTGCCTGGGGCTTTTCGGGCGGGGGTACAGATACGCAGTATTTT.

V gene TRBV9 combines with J gene TRBJ1-2; D possibly corresponds to TRBD1 (5 bases). Trimming pared 4 bases from V and 3 bases from J, leaving 13 bases between. The CDR3 sequence is 14 residues long. In germline, CDR1 is SGDLS, CDR2 YYNGEE. The DNA for the CDR3 is TGTGCCAGCAGCCGTATCCAGGGCGACTATGGCTACACCTTC. Protein: CASSRIQGDYGYTF. The complete variable domain, with remaining parts taken from reference TRBV9 and TRBJ1-2, reads DSGVTQTPKHLITATGQRVTLRCSPRSGDLSVYWYQQSLDQGLQFLIQYYNGEERAKGNILERFSAQQFPDLHSELNLSSLELGDSALYFCASSRIQGDYGYTFGSGTRLTVV.

The rearrangement links TRBV10-1 to TRBJ1-2, with 8 nucleotides matching TRBD1. Germline CDR1 is WNHNN and CDR2 is SYGVQD (reference sequence). This CDR3 spans 18 amino acids. J lost 3 bases, V lost 3 bases, and 15 bases had no gene match. The CDR3 sequence: CASSDLVLRTGSYYGYTF. The CDR3 bases are TGCGCCAGCAGTGACCTCGTGCTGCGGACAGGGTCCTACTATGGCTACACCTTC.

The chain employs TRBV11-2 and TRBJ1-4; D unresolved. V gave up 4 bases and J gave up 8 bases, with 14 bases separating them. The CDR3 is 14 residues long. The germline V gene has CDR1 SGHAT and CDR2 FQNNGV. CDR3 loop: CASSSSLQMEKLFF. The CDR3, as DNA: TGTGCCAGCAGCTCGAGCCTACAGATGGAAAAACTGTTTTTT.